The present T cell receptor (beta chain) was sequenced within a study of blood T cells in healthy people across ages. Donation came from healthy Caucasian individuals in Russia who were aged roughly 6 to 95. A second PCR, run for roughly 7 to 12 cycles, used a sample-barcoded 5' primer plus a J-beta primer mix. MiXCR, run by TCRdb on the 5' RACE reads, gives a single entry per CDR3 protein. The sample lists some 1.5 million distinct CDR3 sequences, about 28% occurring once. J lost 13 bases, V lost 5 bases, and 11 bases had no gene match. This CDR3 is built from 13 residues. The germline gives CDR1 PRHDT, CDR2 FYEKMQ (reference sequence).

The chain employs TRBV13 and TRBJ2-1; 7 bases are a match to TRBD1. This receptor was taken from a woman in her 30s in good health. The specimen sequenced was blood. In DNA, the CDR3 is TGTGCCAGCAGCGTGGGACAGAGAGAGACCCAGTTCTTC. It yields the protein CASSVGQRETQFF.